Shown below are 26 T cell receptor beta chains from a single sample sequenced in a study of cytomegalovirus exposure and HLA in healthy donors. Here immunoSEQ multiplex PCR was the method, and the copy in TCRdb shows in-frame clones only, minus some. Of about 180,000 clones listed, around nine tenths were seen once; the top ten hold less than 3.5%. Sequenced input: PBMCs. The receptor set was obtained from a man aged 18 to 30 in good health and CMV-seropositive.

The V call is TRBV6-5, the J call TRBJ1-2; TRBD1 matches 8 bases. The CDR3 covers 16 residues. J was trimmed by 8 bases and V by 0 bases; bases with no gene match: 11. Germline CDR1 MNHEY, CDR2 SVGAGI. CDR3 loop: CASSYSTVDRATGYTF. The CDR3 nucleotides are TGTGCCAGCAGTTACTCGACCGTGGACAGGGCGACGGGCTACACCTTC.

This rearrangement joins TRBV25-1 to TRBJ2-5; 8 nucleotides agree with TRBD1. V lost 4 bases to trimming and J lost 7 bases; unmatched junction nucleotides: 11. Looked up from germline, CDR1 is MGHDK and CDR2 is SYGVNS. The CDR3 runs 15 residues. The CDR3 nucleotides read TGTGCCAGCAGTGCCACTCGACAGGGGATAGGGACCCAGTACTTC. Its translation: CASSATRQGIGTQYF.

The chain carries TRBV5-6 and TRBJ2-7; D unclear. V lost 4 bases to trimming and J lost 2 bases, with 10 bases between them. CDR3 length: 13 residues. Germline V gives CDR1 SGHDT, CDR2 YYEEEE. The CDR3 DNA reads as TGTGCCAGCAGCGCTGGGCAGACCTACGAGCAGTACTTC. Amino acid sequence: CASSAGQTYEQYF.

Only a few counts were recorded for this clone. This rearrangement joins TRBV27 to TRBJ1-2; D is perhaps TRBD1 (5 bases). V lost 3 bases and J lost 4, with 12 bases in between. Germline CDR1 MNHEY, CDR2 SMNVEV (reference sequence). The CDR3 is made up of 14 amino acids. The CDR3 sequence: CASSFSDSLYGYTF. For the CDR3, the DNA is TGTGCCAGCAGTTTTTCCGACAGCCTCTATGGCTACACCTTC.

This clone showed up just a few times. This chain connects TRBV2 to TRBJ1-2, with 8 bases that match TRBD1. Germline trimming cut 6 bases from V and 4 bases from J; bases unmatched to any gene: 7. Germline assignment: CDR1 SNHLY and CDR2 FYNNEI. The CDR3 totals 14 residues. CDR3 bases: TGTGCCAGCAGGGTACAGGGGGTAATCTATGGCTACACCTTC. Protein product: CASRVQGVIYGYTF. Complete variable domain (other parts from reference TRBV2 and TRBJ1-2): EPEVTQTPSHQVTQMGQEVILRCVPISNHLYFYWYRQILGQKVEFLVSFYNNEISEKSEIFDDQFSVERPDGSNFTLKIRSTKLEDSAMYFCASRVQGVIYGYTFGSGTRLTVV.

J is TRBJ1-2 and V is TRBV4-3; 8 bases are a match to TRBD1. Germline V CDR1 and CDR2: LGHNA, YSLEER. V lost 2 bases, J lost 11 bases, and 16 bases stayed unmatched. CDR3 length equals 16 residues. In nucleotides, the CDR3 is TGCGCCAGCAGCCAAAAGCACGGGACAGGCTCCTCCTGGTACACCTTC. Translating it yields CASSQKHGTGSSWYTF.

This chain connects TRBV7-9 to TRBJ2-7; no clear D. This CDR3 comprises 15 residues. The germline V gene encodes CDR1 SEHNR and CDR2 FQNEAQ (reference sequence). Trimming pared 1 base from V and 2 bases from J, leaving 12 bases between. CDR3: CASSLDGHAAYEQYF. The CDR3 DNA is TGTGCCAGCAGCTTAGATGGGCACGCTGCCTACGAGCAGTACTTC.

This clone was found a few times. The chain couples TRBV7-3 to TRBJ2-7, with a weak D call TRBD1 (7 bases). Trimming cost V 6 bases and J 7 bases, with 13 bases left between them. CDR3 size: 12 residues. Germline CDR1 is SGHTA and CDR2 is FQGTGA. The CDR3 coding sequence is TGTGCCAGCAGTTACCAGGGGGGAGAGCAGTACTTC. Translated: CASSYQGGEQYF.

CDR3 coding DNA: TGTGCCAGCGATGGTCTTGCCTCCGGTAACACCTTC. Residues: CASDGLASGNTF. V gene TRBV2 combines with J gene TRBJ1-2; D remains unclear. The CDR3 is 12 residues long. V gave up 8 bases and J gave up 12 bases, with 19 bases separating them. CDR1 is SNHLY and CDR2 is FYNNEI in the germline V gene.

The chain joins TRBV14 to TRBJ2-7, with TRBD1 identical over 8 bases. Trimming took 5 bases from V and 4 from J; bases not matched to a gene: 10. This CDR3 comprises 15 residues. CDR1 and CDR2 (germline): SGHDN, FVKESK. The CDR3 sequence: CASSDLSRGLYEQYF. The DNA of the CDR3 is TGTGCCAGCAGCGACCTTTCCAGGGGGCTTTACGAGCAGTACTTC.

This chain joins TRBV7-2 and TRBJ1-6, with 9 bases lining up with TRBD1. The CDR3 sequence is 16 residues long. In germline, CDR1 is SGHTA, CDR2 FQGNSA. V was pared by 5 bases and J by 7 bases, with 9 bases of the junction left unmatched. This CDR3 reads CASSLNPTGGNSPLHF. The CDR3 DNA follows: TGTGCCAGCAGCCTCAATCCGACAGGGGGGAATTCACCCCTCCACTTT.

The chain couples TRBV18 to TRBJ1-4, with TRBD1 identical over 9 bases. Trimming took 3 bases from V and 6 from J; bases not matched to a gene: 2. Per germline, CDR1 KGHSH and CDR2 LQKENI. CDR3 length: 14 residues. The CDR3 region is CASSPGQGDEKLFF. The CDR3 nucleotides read TGTGCCAGCTCACCGGGACAGGGCGATGAAAAACTGTTTTTT.

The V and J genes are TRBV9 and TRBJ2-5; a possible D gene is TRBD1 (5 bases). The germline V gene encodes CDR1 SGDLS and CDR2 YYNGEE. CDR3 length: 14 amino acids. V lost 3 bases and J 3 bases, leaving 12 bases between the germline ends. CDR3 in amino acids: CASSASTAKETQYF. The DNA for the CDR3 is TGTGCCAGCAGCGCTTCGACAGCGAAAGAGACCCAGTACTTC. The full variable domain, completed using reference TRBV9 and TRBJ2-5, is DSGVTQTPKHLITATGQRVTLRCSPRSGDLSVYWYQQSLDQGLQFLIQYYNGEERAKGNILERFSAQQFPDLHSELNLSSLELGDSALYFCASSASTAKETQYFGPGTRLLVL.

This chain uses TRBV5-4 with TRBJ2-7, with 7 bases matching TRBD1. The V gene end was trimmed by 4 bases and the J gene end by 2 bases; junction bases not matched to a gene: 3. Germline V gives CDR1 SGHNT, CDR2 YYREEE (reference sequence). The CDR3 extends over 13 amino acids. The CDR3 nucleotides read TGTGCCAGCAGCCACAGGGGAACCTACGAGCAGTACTTC. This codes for CASSHRGTYEQYF. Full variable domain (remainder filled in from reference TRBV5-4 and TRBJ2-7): ETGVTQSPTHLIKTRGQQVTLRCSSQSGHNTVSWYQQALGQGPQFIFQYYREEENGRGNFPPRFSGLQFPNYSSELNVNALELDDSALYLCASSHRGTYEQYFGPGTRLTVT.

The CDR3 loop reads CATSRDVWTSAQRETQYF. CDR3 sequence (DNA): TGTGCCACCAGCAGAGATGTATGGACTAGCGCCCAGAGGGAGACCCAGTACTTC. The chain couples TRBV15 to TRBJ2-5, with 9 bases fitting TRBD2. The germline gives CDR1 LNHNV, CDR2 YYDKDF (reference sequence). The CDR3 sequence is 18 residues long. With 0 bases clipped from V and 5 bases from J, the junction kept 13 bases outside the gene matches.

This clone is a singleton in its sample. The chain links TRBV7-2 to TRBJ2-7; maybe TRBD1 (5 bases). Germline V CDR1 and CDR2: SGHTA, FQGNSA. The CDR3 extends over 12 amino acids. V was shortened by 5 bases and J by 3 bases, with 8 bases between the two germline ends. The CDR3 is CASSSTGYEQYF. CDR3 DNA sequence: TGTGCCAGCAGCAGTACAGGCTACGAGCAGTACTTC.

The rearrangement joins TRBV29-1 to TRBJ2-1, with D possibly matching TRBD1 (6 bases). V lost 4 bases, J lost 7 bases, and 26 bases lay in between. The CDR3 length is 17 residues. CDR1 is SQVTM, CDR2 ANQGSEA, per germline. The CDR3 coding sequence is TGCAGCGTTGGTATTCTTGACGACAGGAGGTTGAGGAATGAGCAGTTCTTC. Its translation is CSVGILDDRRLRNEQFF.

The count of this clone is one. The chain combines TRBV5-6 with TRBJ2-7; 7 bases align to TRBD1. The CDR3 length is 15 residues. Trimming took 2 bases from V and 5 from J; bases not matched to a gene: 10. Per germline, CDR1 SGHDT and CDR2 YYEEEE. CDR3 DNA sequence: TGTGCCAGCAGCTTCTTAGACAGGGCTATAAACGAGCAGTACTTC. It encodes CASSFLDRAINEQYF.

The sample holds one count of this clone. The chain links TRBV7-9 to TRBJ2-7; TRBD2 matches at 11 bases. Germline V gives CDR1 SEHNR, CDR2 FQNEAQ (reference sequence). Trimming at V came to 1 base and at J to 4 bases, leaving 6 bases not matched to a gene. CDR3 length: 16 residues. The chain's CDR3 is CASSLDLAGGNYEQYF. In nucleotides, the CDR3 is TGTGCCAGCAGCTTAGATCTAGCGGGGGGCAATTACGAGCAGTACTTC.

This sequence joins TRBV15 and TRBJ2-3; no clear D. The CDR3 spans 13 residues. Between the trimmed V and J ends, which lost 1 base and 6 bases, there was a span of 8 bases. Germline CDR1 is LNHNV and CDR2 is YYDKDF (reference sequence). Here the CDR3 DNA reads TGTGCCACCAGCAGAGTGGCTAGTGATACGCAGTATTTT. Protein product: CATSRVASDTQYF.

DNA for the CDR3: TGTGCCAGCTCACCTACGACAGGGGTAAACACTGAAGCTTTCTTT. This encodes CASSPTTGVNTEAFF. The genes are TRBV18 and TRBJ1-1; 8 bases align to TRBD1. The germline V gene has CDR1 KGHSH and CDR2 LQKENI. The CDR3 length is 15 residues. Trimming cost V 3 bases and J 2 bases; bases outside gene matches: 5.

In nucleotides, the CDR3 is TGTGCCAGCAGCTTAGAAGGGACACGGGTGAACACTGAAGCTTTCTTT. Translated, it gives CASSLEGTRVNTEAFF. The rearrangement joins TRBV7-9 to TRBJ1-1, with D maybe TRBD1 (6 bases). Germline V lookup: CDR1 SEHNR, CDR2 FQNEAQ (reference sequence). The CDR3 is 16 amino acids. Between the trimmed V and J ends, which lost 1 base and 0 bases, there was a span of 12 bases. Complete variable domain (other parts from reference TRBV7-9 and TRBJ1-1): DTGVSQNPRHKITKRGQNVTFRCDPISEHNRLYWYRQTLGQGPEFLTYFQNEAQLEKSRLLSDRFSAERPKGSFSTLEIQRTEQGDSAMYLCASSLEGTRVNTEAFFGQGTRLTVV.

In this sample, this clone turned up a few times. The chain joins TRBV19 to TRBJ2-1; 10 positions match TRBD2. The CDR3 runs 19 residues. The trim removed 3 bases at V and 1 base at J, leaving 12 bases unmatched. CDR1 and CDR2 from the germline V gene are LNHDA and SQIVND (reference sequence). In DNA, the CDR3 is TGTGCCAGTAGTATGGATCTAGCGGGAGTTAGGGGATCCTACAATGAGCAGTTCTTC. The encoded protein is CASSMDLAGVRGSYNEQFF.

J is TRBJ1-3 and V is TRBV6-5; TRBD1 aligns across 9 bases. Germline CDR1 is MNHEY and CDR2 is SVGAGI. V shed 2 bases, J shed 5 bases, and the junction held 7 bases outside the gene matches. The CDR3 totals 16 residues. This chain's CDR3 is CASSYGGQGHRNTIYF. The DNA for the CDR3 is TGTGCCAGCAGTTACGGGGGACAGGGTCATAGAAACACCATATATTTT.

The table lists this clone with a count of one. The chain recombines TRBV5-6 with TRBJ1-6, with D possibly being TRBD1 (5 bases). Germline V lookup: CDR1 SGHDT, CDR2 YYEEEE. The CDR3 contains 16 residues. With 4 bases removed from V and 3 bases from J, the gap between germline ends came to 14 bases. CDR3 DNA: TGTGCCAGCAGCATGGGGGGTCGGGACTATAATTCACCCCTCCACTTT. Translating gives CASSMGGRDYNSPLHF.

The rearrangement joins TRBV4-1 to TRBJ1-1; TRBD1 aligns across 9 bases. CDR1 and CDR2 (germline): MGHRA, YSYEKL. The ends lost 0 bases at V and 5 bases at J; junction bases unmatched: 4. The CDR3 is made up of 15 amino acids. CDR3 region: CASSQEDRGRTEAFF. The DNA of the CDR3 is TGCGCCAGCAGCCAAGAGGACAGGGGACGAACTGAAGCTTTCTTT.